Listed below are T cell receptor beta chains from one sample, sequenced in a study of cytotoxic CD8 clonotypes in ibrutinib-treated CLL. Clones were sequenced by immunoSEQ multiplex PCR, and TCRdb holds only the in-frame ones, with some missing. The data contain about 27,000 clones, about three quarters of them seen just once; the ten biggest clones take up approximately 50%. Material: PBMCs, obtained after 24 months of ibrutinib treatment. These TCRs come from a human donor with chronic lymphocytic leukemia. The CDR3 runs from the conserved cysteine through the conserved F or W. D genes are given only for firm matches. The listing skips clone size in some rows; elsewhere it reads once, few, many or a size class.

d_gene	abundance	j_gene	v_gene	CDR3nt	CDR3aa
-	-	TRBJ2-1	TRBV7-9	TGTGCCAGCAGCTCACCCGGAGGGGCGTTCAATGAGCAGTTCTTC	CASSSPGGAFNEQFF
-	once	TRBJ1-4	TRBV7-9	TGTGCCAGCAGCTTCCCTAATGAAAAACTGTTTTTT	CASSFPNEKLFF
-	-	TRBJ1-2	TRBV19	TGTGCCAGTAGTGTCCAAGGGGATATCTATGGCTACACCTTC	CASSVQGDIYGYTF
-	-	TRBJ1-2	TRBV7-2	TGTGCCAGCAGAATAGGGACAAGATATGGCTACACCTTC	CASRIGTRYGYTF
TRBD1	few	TRBJ1-3	TRBV7-2	TGTGCCAGCAGTACGGGACAGCTTTTATATTTT	CASSTGQLLYF
-	-	TRBJ2-3	TRBV6-8	TGTGCCAGCAGGTCCGGGAGAACAGATACGCAGTATTTT	CASRSGRTDTQYF
-	-	TRBJ1-2	TRBV19	TGTGCCAGTAGTGGGGACAACTATGGCTACACCTTC	CASSGDNYGYTF
-	few	TRBJ1-3	TRBV7-6	TGTGCCAGCAGCTTAGGTCGGGGGGGCTCTGGAAACACCATATATTTT	CASSLGRGGSGNTIYF
TRBD2	-	TRBJ2-4	TRBV5-6	TGTGCCAGCAGCCGACGGGGGGTGGATTTAGCCAAAAACATTCAGTACTTC	CASSRRGVDLAKNIQYF
TRBD1	few	TRBJ1-6	TRBV5-5	TGTGCCAGCAGCGGACAGGGCCTCTTACCCCTCCACTTT	CASSGQGLLPLHF
-	once	TRBJ2-1	TRBV29-1	TGCAGCGTTGGCAGGGCCCGGAATGAGCAGTTCTTC	CSVGRARNEQFF
TRBD1	medium-sized	TRBJ2-3	TRBV25-1	TGTGCCAGCAGTGATGTACTACAGGGGTTAGATACGCAGTATTTT	CASSDVLQGLDTQYF
-	-	TRBJ1-4	TRBV5-1	TGCGCCAGCAGCCGACAGTCGCGGGATGAAAAACTGTTTTTT	CASSRQSRDEKLFF
TRBD2	-	TRBJ2-7	TRBV5-1	TGCGCCAGCAGCCCCGGGACTAGCGCTCTCGAGCAGTACTTC	CASSPGTSALEQYF
-	-	TRBJ2-1	TRBV28	TGTGCCAGCAGGGAGGGTCAAGGGAAGGTCAATGAGCAGTTCTTC	CASREGQGKVNEQFF
-	-	TRBJ1-5	TRBV6-5	TGTGCCAGCAGTTACTCGACGGGGGGCAGTCAGCCCCAGCATTTT	CASSYSTGGSQPQHF
TRBD1	few	TRBJ1-5	TRBV10-2	TGCGCCAGCAGTCTTTCGGGACAGGGGTATCAGCCCCAGCATTTT	CASSLSGQGYQPQHF
-	-	TRBJ1-2	TRBV7-2	TGTGCCAGCAGGGGGTCGCTCAACTATGGCTACACCTTC	CASRGSLNYGYTF
TRBD1	once	TRBJ1-5	TRBV19	TGTGCCAGTAGCGGGACAGGTTTCAATCAGCCCCAGCATTTT	CASSGTGFNQPQHF
-	-	TRBJ2-7	TRBV5-5	TGTGCCAGCAGCCAACGCATGATCCGGGATACAGGGTCCTACGAGCAGTACTTC	CASSQRMIRDTGSYEQYF
TRBD1	-	TRBJ2-1	TRBV27	TGTGCCAGCAGTGCCCAGGGGGACAATGAGCAGTTCTTC	CASSAQGDNEQFF
-	-	TRBJ1-5	TRBV23-1	TGCGCCAGCAGCTTCCAGGGGCCGGAACAGCCCCAGCATTTT	CASSFQGPEQPQHF
-	-	TRBJ1-2	TRBV19	TGTGCCAGTAGTTCCGAGGGACGGGGCTATGGCTACACCTTC	CASSSEGRGYGYTF
-	-	TRBJ2-2	TRBV28	TGTGCCAGCAGGCCCGCCGGGAGTACGGCGAACACCGGGGAGCTGTTTTTT	CASRPAGSTANTGELFF
TRBD1	-	TRBJ2-5	TRBV27	TGTGCCAGCAGTTTTATCTCCAGGGGGCAAGAGACCCAGTACTTC	CASSFISRGQETQYF
TRBD2	once	TRBJ2-1	TRBV6-5	TGTGCCAGCAGTTTGGGACTAGCGGGGATCGATGAGCAGTTCTTC	CASSLGLAGIDEQFF
TRBD1	-	TRBJ2-1	TRBV29-1	TGCAGCGTTGTACAGGGGTCCATTGAGCAGTTCTTC	CSVVQGSIEQFF
-	few	TRBJ2-7	TRBV20-1	TGCAGTGCTAGTCCCGCCTACGAGCAGTACTTC	CSASPAYEQYF
-	-	TRBJ1-5	TRBV6-6	TGTGCCAGCAGTTACTCCCGCGGGATTCAGCCCCAGCATTTT	CASSYSRGIQPQHF
TRBD2	-	TRBJ2-3	TRBV4-1	TGCGCCAGCAGCCAAGATATCATGGTTGGCGGGGGGGGCACAGATACGCAGTATTTT	CASSQDIMVGGGGTDTQYF
-	-	TRBJ2-3	TRBV7-8	TGTGCCAGCAGCCCCAATACGGGGGATTCAGATACGCAGTATTTT	CASSPNTGDSDTQYF
TRBD2	-	TRBJ2-2	TRBV6-5	TGTGCCAGCGGGACGCGGGGGGGCCTTTTAGGGGAGCTGTTTTTT	CASGTRGGLLGELFF
-	-	TRBJ1-2	TRBV28	TGTGCCAGCGGACGACACATTAACTATGGCTACACCTTC	CASGRHINYGYTF
-	-	TRBJ2-7	TRBV25-1	TGTGCCAGCAGTGTAGGGCAGGCCAGCTCTGGGCAGTACTTC	CASSVGQASSGQYF
-	-	TRBJ1-2	TRBV30	TGTGCCTGGAGTGTAATAGGACTCTCGTTAGCTAACTATGGCTACACCTTC	CAWSVIGLSLANYGYTF
TRBD1	-	TRBJ2-4	TRBV13	TGTGCCAGCAGCTTACAGGGGGTTGGGGCCAAAAACATTCAGTACTTC	CASSLQGVGAKNIQYF
TRBD2	few	TRBJ2-1	TRBV2	TGTGCCAGCAGAGCCCGGACTAGCGGGGGGGACAATGAGCAGTTCTTC	CASRARTSGGDNEQFF
-	-	TRBJ1-4	TRBV5-1	TGCGCCAGCAGCCCAAGGAGATCAACTAATGAAAAACTGTTTTTT	CASSPRRSTNEKLFF
-	-	TRBJ2-3	TRBV5-1	TGCGCCAGCAGCTTACTACCTAGCACAGATACGCAGTATTTT	CASSLLPSTDTQYF
-	once	TRBJ1-5	TRBV18	TGTGCCAGCTCATCTATTTCCGACCTACTGGGAGGTCAGCCCCAGCATTTT	CASSSISDLLGGQPQHF
TRBD1	few	TRBJ2-6	TRBV30	TGTGCCTGGAGTGACCGGGACAGGCCTTCCTATGGGGCCAACGTCCTGACTTTC	CAWSDRDRPSYGANVLTF
TRBD1	-	TRBJ2-2	TRBV30	TGTGCCTGGAGTTTCAGGGGGATAGGAACCGGGGAGCTGTTTTTT	CAWSFRGIGTGELFF
TRBD1	-	TRBJ1-3	TRBV6-1	TGTGCCAGCAGTGAAGCAAGGGACAGGGTCTCTGGAAACACCATATATTTT	CASSEARDRVSGNTIYF
-	-	TRBJ2-3	TRBV11-3	TGTGCCAGCAGCTTAGATCTTTTAATGGATACGCAGTATTTT	CASSLDLLMDTQYF
-	-	TRBJ1-1	TRBV25-1	TGTGCCAGCAGTGCCCTGCAGGGGAACACTGAAGCTTTCTTT	CASSALQGNTEAFF
-	-	TRBJ2-5	TRBV7-8	TGTGCCAGCACCGTTAGGGACCGTTGGGGTACCCAGTACTTC	CASTVRDRWGTQYF
-	few	TRBJ2-7	TRBV2	TGTGCCAGCAGCGGGGACATCTCCGAGCAGTACTTC	CASSGDISEQYF
-	-	TRBJ2-7	TRBV5-5	TGTGCCAGCAGCTTGCCGGGGAAGCCCTACGAGCAGTACTTC	CASSLPGKPYEQYF
TRBD2	-	TRBJ2-7	TRBV7-2	TGTGCCAGCAGCTTACGGACTAGCGGGTTCTCCTACGAGCAGTACTTC	CASSLRTSGFSYEQYF
TRBD1	once	TRBJ2-7	TRBV6-5	TGTGCCAGCAGTCGCGGGACAGGGGGCGAAGAGCAGTACTTC	CASSRGTGGEEQYF
-	-	TRBJ2-1	TRBV13	TGTGCCAGCAGCGGTTTGGGGGGGCAGTTCTTC	CASSGLGGQFF
TRBD1	-	TRBJ1-1	TRBV29-1	TGCAGCGTCCACAGGGGAGTGAACACTGAAGCTTTCTTT	CSVHRGVNTEAFF
-	few	TRBJ1-1	TRBV6-1	TGTGCCAGCAGTGCCTTCATGGGGGACACTGAAGCTTTCTTT	CASSAFMGDTEAFF
-	-	TRBJ2-7	TRBV9	TGTGCCAGCAGCGTAGGTGGAACAGGCCTATACGAGCAGTACTTC	CASSVGGTGLYEQYF
-	-	TRBJ2-7	TRBV6-5	TGTGCCAGCAGTTACAAGGCAGGGGAAGACGAGCAGTACTTC	CASSYKAGEDEQYF
-	once	TRBJ1-1	TRBV5-1	TGCGCCAGCAGCCTCGGGACAAGGGAAGAAGCTTTCTTT	CASSLGTREEAFF
-	-	TRBJ1-2	TRBV4-3	TGCGCCAGCAGCCAAGATCCCGGACTGCAAGCCTATGGCTACACCTTC	CASSQDPGLQAYGYTF
-	few	TRBJ1-1	TRBV7-9	TGTGCCAGCAGCTTTGGGGTTGAAGCTTTCTTT	CASSFGVEAFF
TRBD1	few	TRBJ2-1	TRBV18	TGTGCCAGCTCACCCGGGACAGGGATCTACAATGAGCAGTTCTTC	CASSPGTGIYNEQFF